One and the same sample provided the 32 T cell receptor beta chains below, sequenced in a study of cytomegalovirus exposure and HLA in healthy donors. TCRdb's copy holds only in-frame clones and misses some; the assay was immunoSEQ multiplex PCR. The sample carries 100,000 to 150,000 clones, about 91% recorded once. The sequenced sample was PBMCs. These TCRs come from a woman between 18 and 29 years old in good health and CMV-seronegative.

This clone was observed once. The chain has TRBV28 and TRBJ1-6; 9 bases fit TRBD1. This CDR3 is built from 15 residues. Germline CDR1 is MDHEN and CDR2 is SYDVKM. Trimming removed 2 bases from V and 9 bases from J; junction bases left unmatched: 5. The CDR3 DNA sequence: TGTGCCAGCAGTTTACACGACAGGGGGTTTTCACCCCTCCACTTT. This translates into CASSLHDRGFSPLHF.

The chain recombines TRBV19 with TRBJ1-2; the D gene is possibly TRBD1 (5 bases). Trimming took 10 bases from V and 7 from J, leaving 22 bases between them. From germline, CDR1 is LNHDA and CDR2 SQIVND (reference sequence). CDR3 length: 14 amino acids. The CDR3 coding sequence is TGTGCCACCCAGACAGTAGGTGACCCTCCTGGCTACACCTTC. The encoded protein is CATQTVGDPPGYTF.

V is TRBV29-1 and J is TRBJ2-7; 11 nucleotides line up with TRBD2. J was trimmed by 7 bases and V by 6 bases; bases with no gene match: 11. CDR1 is SQVTM and CDR2 is ANQGSEA in the germline V gene. The length of the CDR3 is 14 residues. CDR3 coding DNA: TGCAGCGTCCCAAAACTAGCGGGAGAAGGTGAGCAGTACTTC. Translated: CSVPKLAGEGEQYF.

The chain has TRBV6-5 and TRBJ2-7, with D tentatively TRBD2 (5 bases). Trimming took off 0 bases at V and 7 bases at J, with 13 bases between the two ends. This CDR3 comprises 14 residues. CDR1 is MNHEY and CDR2 is SVGAGI in the germline V gene. The DNA for the CDR3 is TGTGCCAGCAGTTACTCGGCAGGTTCGGGGGAGCAGTACGTC. Protein product: CASSYSAGSGEQYV.

The V gene is TRBV30, the J gene TRBJ2-1; the D gene is possibly TRBD2 (5 bases). Germline lookup yields CDR1 GTSNPN and CDR2 SVGIG (reference sequence). There are 14 residues in the CDR3. V was clipped by 0 bases and J by 4 bases, with 10 bases between them. The CDR3 DNA reads as TGTGCCTGGAGTGTAGCTAGCCGTTACAATGAGCAGTTCTTC. Its translation is CAWSVASRYNEQFF. Looking up the rest from reference TRBV30 and TRBJ2-1 gives the full variable domain: SQTIHQWPATLVQPVGSPLSLECTVEGTSNPNLYWYRQAAGRGLQLLFYSVGIGQISSEVPQNLSASRPQDRQFILSSKKLLLSDSGFYLCAWSVASRYNEQFFGPGTRLTVL.

CDR3: CASSLAADRAYEQYF. Written as DNA, the CDR3 is TGTGCCAGCAGCTTAGCGGCAGACAGGGCCTACGAGCAGTACTTC. The chain links TRBV7-2 to TRBJ2-7; 7 positions match TRBD1. Germline V gives CDR1 SGHTA, CDR2 FQGNSA. The CDR3 loop spans 15 amino acids. J lost 2 bases, V lost 0 bases, and 4 bases had no gene match. Full variable domain (remainder filled in from reference TRBV7-2 and TRBJ2-7): GAGVSQSPSNKVTEKGKDVELRCDPISGHTALYWYRQSLGQGLEFLIYFQGNSAPDKSGLPSDRFSAERTGGSVSTLTIQRTQQEDSAVYLCASSLAADRAYEQYFGPGTRLTVT.

V usage is TRBV6-6 and J usage is TRBJ1-1; a weak D match, TRBD1 (5 bases). There are 14 residues in the CDR3. V lost 4 bases to trimming and J lost 4 bases, with 13 bases between them. Germline assignment: CDR1 MNHNY and CDR2 SVGAGI (reference sequence). CDR3: CASSWGPLGTEAFF. DNA for the CDR3: TGTGCCAGCAGTTGGGGCCCCCTGGGCACTGAAGCTTTCTTT.

The genes are TRBV2 and TRBJ2-2, with D perhaps matching TRBD2 (5 bases). Germline V gives CDR1 SNHLY, CDR2 FYNNEI. This CDR3 has 14 amino acids. The V end was cut by 8 bases, the J end by 2 bases, with 12 bases between. This chain's CDR3 is CASGLAKNTGELFF. The CDR3 bases are TGTGCCAGCGGCTTAGCGAAAAACACCGGGGAGCTGTTTTTT.

The chain links TRBV7-2 to TRBJ1-1; D is perhaps TRBD1 (5 bases). This CDR3 has 13 amino acids. The V end lost 1 base, the J end lost 5 bases, and 8 bases lay between the germline ends. Germline assignment: CDR1 SGHTA and CDR2 FQGNSA. CDR3 coding DNA: TGTGCCAGCAGCTTAGAGGAGGGGACTGAAGCTTTCTTT. The encoded protein is CASSLEEGTEAFF. Supplemented by reference TRBV7-2 and TRBJ1-1, the full variable domain reads GAGVSQSPSNKVTEKGKDVELRCDPISGHTALYWYRQSLGQGLEFLIYFQGNSAPDKSGLPSDRFSAERTGGSVSTLTIQRTQQEDSAVYLCASSLEEGTEAFFGQGTRLTVV.

This clone has just one count. The gene calls are TRBV15 and TRBJ1-1; tentative D call: TRBD1 (5 bases). Trimming left V 0 bases short and J 7 bases short, with 12 bases between. This CDR3 contains 14 residues. Germline loops: CDR1 LNHNV, CDR2 YYDKDF (reference sequence). The CDR3 is CATSRDAGLDEAFF. CDR3 DNA sequence: TGTGCCACCAGCAGAGATGCAGGGCTTGATGAAGCTTTCTTT.

This chain uses TRBV7-2 with TRBJ2-3, with a possible D match to TRBD2 (6 bases). V was shortened by 5 bases and J by 4 bases, with 16 bases between the two germline ends. This CDR3 region has 15 residues. Germline CDR1 reads SGHTA; CDR2 reads FQGNSA. CDR3 protein: CASSRMTGEADTQYF. In DNA, the CDR3 is TGTGCCAGCAGCCGAATGACTGGGGAGGCAGATACGCAGTATTTT.

This chain connects TRBV28 to TRBJ2-5, with D unclear. Germline CDR1 reads MDHEN; CDR2 reads SYDVKM. Between the trimmed V and J ends, which lost 6 bases and 9 bases, there was a span of 17 bases. The CDR3 covers 13 residues. DNA of the CDR3: TGTGCCAGCAGCTACTCCGAGGCGCCGGCCCAGTACTTC. This gives the protein CASSYSEAPAQYF. The full variable domain, completed using reference TRBV28 and TRBJ2-5, is DVKVTQSSRYLVKRTGEKVFLECVQDMDHENMFWYRQDPGLGLRLIYFSYDVKMKEKGDIPEGYSVSREKKERFSLILESASTNQTSMYLCASSYSEAPAQYFGPGTRLLVL.

The chain couples TRBV27 to TRBJ1-2, with 7 bases matching TRBD1. J was trimmed by 4 bases and V by 7 bases; bases with no gene match: 9. This CDR3 is built from 14 residues. Germline lookup yields CDR1 MNHEY and CDR2 SMNVEV (reference sequence). The CDR3 nucleotides are TGTGCCAGCACTCCTGACAGGGCGGTCTATGGCTACACCTTC. The encoded protein is CASTPDRAVYGYTF.

This chain joins TRBV19 and TRBJ1-2, with TRBD1 identical over 9 bases. Germline-derived CDR1 and CDR2 are LNHDA and SQIVND (reference sequence). Trimming took 3 bases from V and 5 from J; bases not matched to a gene: 10. This CDR3 has 16 residues. CDR3 in DNA: TGTGCCAGTAGTATGGGACCGGGACAGGGAGGTTATGGCTACACCTTC. Protein sequence: CASSMGPGQGGYGYTF.

The rearrangement uses TRBV7-9 and TRBJ1-5; no firm D call. Trimming took off 7 bases at V and 11 bases at J, with 15 bases between the two ends. This CDR3 spans 12 amino acids. Per germline, CDR1 SEHNR and CDR2 FQNEAQ (reference sequence). Here the CDR3 DNA reads TGTGCCAGCAAAGACAACGAGGAGGCCCAGCATTTT. It specifies CASKDNEEAQHF.

The chain is built from TRBV30 and TRBJ1-5; 10 bases fit TRBD1. CDR1 is GTSNPN and CDR2 is SVGIG in the germline V gene (reference sequence). Trimming removed 4 bases from V and 7 bases from J; junction bases left unmatched: 10. The CDR3 is 15 amino acids. CDR3 DNA: TGTGCCTGGACACCGGGACAGGGGCTGGGACAGCCCCAGCATTTT. The encoded protein is CAWTPGQGLGQPQHF.

This clone was picked up a small number of times. The chain is built from TRBV30 and TRBJ1-1; no reliable D call. Germline V gene data show CDR1 as GTSNPN and CDR2 as SVGIG (reference sequence). The CDR3 is made up of 10 amino acids. V lost 5 bases and J 7 bases, leaving 8 bases between the germline ends. In nucleotides, the CDR3 is TGTGCCTGGGGTCGGAGTGAAGCTTTCTTT. Translation: CAWGRSEAFF. The full variable domain, completed using reference TRBV30 and TRBJ1-1, is SQTIHQWPATLVQPVGSPLSLECTVEGTSNPNLYWYRQAAGRGLQLLFYSVGIGQISSEVPQNLSASRPQDRQFILSSKKLLLSDSGFYLCAWGRSEAFFGQGTRLTVV.

CDR3 loop: CAISEFSNEQFF. CDR3 nucleotides: TGTGCCATCAGTGAGTTCTCCAATGAGCAGTTCTTC. The chain is built from TRBV10-3 and TRBJ2-1, with D hard to call. V was trimmed by 1 base and J by 6 bases, leaving 4 bases between them. The CDR3 is 12 amino acids. The germline gives CDR1 ENHRY, CDR2 SYGVKD.

The J gene is TRBJ1-3, the V gene TRBV7-2; D not certain. CDR1 and CDR2 (germline): SGHTA, FQGNSA. This CDR3 contains 13 residues. V was clipped by 7 bases and J by 0 bases, with 7 bases between them. Here the CDR3 DNA reads TGTGCCAGCACCCTAATCTCTGGAAACACCATATATTTT. It yields the protein CASTLISGNTIYF.

The gene calls are TRBV30 and TRBJ1-1; 7 nucleotides line up with TRBD1. The CDR3 spans 15 residues. CDR1 is GTSNPN, CDR2 SVGIG, per germline (reference sequence). The ends lost 0 bases at V and 1 base at J; junction bases unmatched: 5. In DNA, the CDR3 is TGTGCCTGGAGTGTTACAGACAGGGAGAACACTGAAGCTTTCTTT. This codes for CAWSVTDRENTEAFF.

The V and J genes are TRBV7-2 and TRBJ1-2; 7 nucleotides line up with TRBD1. This CDR3 contains 14 residues. The V gene end was trimmed by 4 bases and the J gene end by 4 bases; junction bases not matched to a gene: 6. Germline CDR1 reads SGHTA; CDR2 reads FQGNSA. CDR3: CASSSRTGPYGYTF. CDR3 in DNA: TGTGCCAGCAGCTCCCGGACAGGCCCCTATGGCTACACCTTC.

The genes are TRBV29-1 and TRBJ2-3; possible D gene TRBD2, 5 bases. This CDR3 spans 14 amino acids. Trimming removed 7 bases at V and 6 bases at J, with 20 bases between. CDR1 and CDR2 (germline): SQVTM, ANQGSEA. The DNA for the CDR3 is TGCAGCGCCCGCGAGGGCGCGTTCAGTGATACGCAGTATTTT. This gives the protein CSAREGAFSDTQYF.

V and J are TRBV7-2 and TRBJ2-5; D is unresolved. From germline, CDR1 is SGHTA and CDR2 FQGNSA. CDR3 size: 13 residues. Trimming left V 6 bases short and J 0 bases short, with 8 bases between. CDR3 residues: CASSPSYQETQYF. The CDR3 DNA reads TGTGCCAGCAGTCCTTCGTACCAAGAGACCCAGTACTTC.

This chain uses TRBV28 with TRBJ2-7; 11 bases agree with TRBD1. The CDR3 sequence is 15 residues long. The V gene end was trimmed by 7 bases and the J gene end by 6 bases; junction bases not matched to a gene: 11. Germline loops: CDR1 MDHEN, CDR2 SYDVKM. The CDR3 sequence is CASTTAGTGGGEQYF. The CDR3 DNA reads TGTGCCAGCACCACCGCCGGGACAGGGGGAGGCGAGCAGTACTTC.

The J gene is TRBJ1-5, the V gene TRBV5-8; D is perhaps TRBD1 (5 bases). Deletions cut 4 bases from V and 6 bases from J, with 17 bases between. The CDR3 spans 15 residues. CDR1 is SGHTS and CDR2 is YDEGEE in the germline V gene. The CDR3 loop reads CASSALGGDGQPQHF. The DNA of the CDR3 is TGTGCCAGCAGCGCCTTGGGGGGTGACGGTCAGCCCCAGCATTTT.

The rearrangement links TRBV28 to TRBJ2-1; 9 bases agree with TRBD2. Germline V lookup: CDR1 MDHEN, CDR2 SYDVKM. V dropped 5 bases and J dropped 6; count of bases not matched to a gene: 5. This CDR3 contains 14 residues. CDR3 sequence reads: CASSPLAGLNEQFF. Written as DNA, the CDR3 is TGTGCCAGCAGTCCTCTAGCGGGGCTCAATGAGCAGTTCTTC.

The chain employs TRBV6-6 and TRBJ1-1, with D perhaps matching TRBD1 (6 bases). CDR3 length: 15 amino acids. CDR1 is MNHNY and CDR2 is SVGAGI in the germline V gene (reference sequence). The V end was cut by 10 bases, the J end by 6 bases, with 24 bases between. CDR3: CAIQYGGGRNAEAFF. DNA for the CDR3: TGTGCCATCCAGTACGGCGGGGGGCGAAACGCTGAAGCTTTCTTT.

This chain connects TRBV29-1 to TRBJ2-3; 7 bases agree with TRBD1. Germline CDR1 is SQVTM and CDR2 is ANQGSEA. The CDR3 extends over 14 amino acids. Trimming cost V 7 bases and J 2 bases; bases outside gene matches: 9. CDR3 region: CSGQSGQVTDTQYF. The CDR3 DNA follows: TGCAGCGGACAGTCCGGACAGGTCACAGATACGCAGTATTTT.

The V and J genes are TRBV7-8 and TRBJ2-7; maybe TRBD2 (5 bases). The CDR3 sequence is 13 residues long. From germline, CDR1 is SGHVS and CDR2 FQNEAQ. V was shortened by 0 bases and J by 5 bases, with 8 bases between the two germline ends. The CDR3 loop is CASSLAGSDEQYV. The CDR3, as DNA: TGTGCCAGCAGCTTAGCCGGTAGCGACGAGCAGTACGTC.

This chain uses TRBV27 with TRBJ2-1; possible D gene TRBD2, 5 bases. The CDR3 covers 13 residues. V was clipped by 2 bases and J by 6 bases, with 8 bases between them. Germline values: CDR1 MNHEY, CDR2 SMNVEV (reference sequence). DNA for the CDR3: TGTGCCAGCAGTTTAGAGGGAACCAATGAGCAGTTCTTC. It codes for CASSLEGTNEQFF.

This clone was recorded a few times. The J gene is TRBJ1-5, the V gene TRBV18; D is uncertain. From germline, CDR1 is KGHSH and CDR2 LQKENI. The CDR3 covers 14 residues. V lost 2 bases and J 2 bases, leaving 7 bases between the germline ends. The CDR3 sequence: CASSPGTRNQPQHF. The CDR3 DNA follows: TGTGCCAGCTCACCAGGCACGCGCAATCAGCCCCAGCATTTT.

This chain uses TRBV4-3 with TRBJ1-4; 8 bases fit TRBD1. The germline gives CDR1 LGHNA, CDR2 YSLEER. The CDR3 consists of 16 residues. J lost 7 bases, V lost 4 bases, and 11 bases had no gene match. CDR3 DNA sequence: TGCGCCAGCAGCCCCAGGGCAGGGGGCGGTAGTGAAAAACTGTTTTTT. Amino acids: CASSPRAGGGSEKLFF.